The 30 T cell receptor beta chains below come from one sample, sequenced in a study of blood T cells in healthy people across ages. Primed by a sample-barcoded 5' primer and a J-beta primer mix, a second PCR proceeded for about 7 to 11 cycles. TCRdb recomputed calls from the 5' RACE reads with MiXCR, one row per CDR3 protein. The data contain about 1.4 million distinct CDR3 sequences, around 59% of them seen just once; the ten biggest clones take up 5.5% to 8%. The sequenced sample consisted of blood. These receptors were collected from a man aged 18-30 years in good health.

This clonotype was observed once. Here the CDR3 reads CASSQVGVSKEQFF. The CDR3 DNA reads TGCGCCAGCAGCCAAGTTGGTGTCTCCAAGGAGCAGTTCTTC. The rearrangement joins TRBV4-3 to TRBJ2-1; no reliable D call. Germline V gives CDR1 LGHNA, CDR2 YSLEER. V dropped 1 base and J dropped 10 bases, with 14 bases sitting between them. The CDR3 extends over 14 amino acids.

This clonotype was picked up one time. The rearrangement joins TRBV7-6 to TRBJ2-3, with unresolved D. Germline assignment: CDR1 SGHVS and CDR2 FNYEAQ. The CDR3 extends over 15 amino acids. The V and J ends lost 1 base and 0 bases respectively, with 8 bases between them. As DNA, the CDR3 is TGTGCCAGCAGCTTAGTCTATACTAGCACAGATACGCAGTATTTT. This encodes CASSLVYTSTDTQYF.

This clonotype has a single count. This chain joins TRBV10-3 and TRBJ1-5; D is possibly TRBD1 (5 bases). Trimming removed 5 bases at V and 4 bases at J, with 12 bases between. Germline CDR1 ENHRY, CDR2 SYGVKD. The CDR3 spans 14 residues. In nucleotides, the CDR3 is TGTGCCATCAGTTTGAGGGGTGGGAATCAGCCCCAGCATTTT. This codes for CAISLRGGNQPQHF.

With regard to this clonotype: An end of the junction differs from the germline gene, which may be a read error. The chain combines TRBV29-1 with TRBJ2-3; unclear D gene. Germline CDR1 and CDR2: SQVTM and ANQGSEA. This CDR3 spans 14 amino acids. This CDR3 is CSVEGRLLTDTQYF. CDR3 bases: TGCAGCGTCGAAGGACGGCTGCTCACAGATACGCAGTATTTT.

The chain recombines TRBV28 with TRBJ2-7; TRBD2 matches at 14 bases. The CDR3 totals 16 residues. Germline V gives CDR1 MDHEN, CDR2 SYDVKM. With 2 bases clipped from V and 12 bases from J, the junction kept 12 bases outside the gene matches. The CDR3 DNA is TGTGCCAGCAGTTTAGGGTTCGGGGGACTAGCGGGGGTGCGGTACTTC. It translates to CASSLGFGGLAGVRYF.

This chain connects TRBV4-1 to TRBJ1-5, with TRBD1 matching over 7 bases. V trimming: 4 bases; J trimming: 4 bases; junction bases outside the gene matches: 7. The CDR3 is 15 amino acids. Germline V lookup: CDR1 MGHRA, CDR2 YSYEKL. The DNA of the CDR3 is TGCGCCAGCAGCCCCCGTCAGGGGGTGAATCAGCCCCAGCATTTT. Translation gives CASSPRQGVNQPQHF.

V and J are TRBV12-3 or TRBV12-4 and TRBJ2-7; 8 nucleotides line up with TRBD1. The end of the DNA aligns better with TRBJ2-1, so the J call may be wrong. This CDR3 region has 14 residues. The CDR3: CASSYTGGSYEQFF. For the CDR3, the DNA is TGTGCCAGCAGCTATACAGGGGGTTCCTACGAGCAGTTCTTC.

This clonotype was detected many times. The CDR3 DNA sequence: TGTGCCAGCAGCGTAGCGGGGGGGCCGTATGAGCAGTTCTTC. Amino acids: CASSVAGGPYEQFF. The chain recombines TRBV9 with TRBJ2-1; 8 nucleotides line up with TRBD2. V trimming: 0 bases; J trimming: 8 bases; junction bases outside the gene matches: 4. The germline gives CDR1 SGDLS, CDR2 YYNGEE. The CDR3 consists of 14 residues. Full variable domain (rest looked up from reference TRBV9 and TRBJ2-1): DSGVTQTPKHLITATGQRVTLRCSPRSGDLSVYWYQQSLDQGLQFLIQYYNGEERAKGNILERFSAQQFPDLHSELNLSSLELGDSALYFCASSVAGGPYEQFFGPGTRLTVL.

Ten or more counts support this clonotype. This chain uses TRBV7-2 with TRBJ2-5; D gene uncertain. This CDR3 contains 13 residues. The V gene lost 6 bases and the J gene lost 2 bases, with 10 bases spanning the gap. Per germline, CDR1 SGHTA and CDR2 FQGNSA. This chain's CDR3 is CASSLGIQETQYF. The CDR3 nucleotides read TGTGCCAGCAGTCTAGGGATTCAAGAGACCCAGTACTTC.

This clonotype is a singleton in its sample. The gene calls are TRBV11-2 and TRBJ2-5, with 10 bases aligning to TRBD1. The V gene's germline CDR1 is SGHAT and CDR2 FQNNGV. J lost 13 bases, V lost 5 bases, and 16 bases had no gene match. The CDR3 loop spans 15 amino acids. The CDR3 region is CASSARTGGGYERYF. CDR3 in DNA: TGTGCCAGCAGCGCGCGGACAGGGGGTGGGTACGAGCGGTACTTC.

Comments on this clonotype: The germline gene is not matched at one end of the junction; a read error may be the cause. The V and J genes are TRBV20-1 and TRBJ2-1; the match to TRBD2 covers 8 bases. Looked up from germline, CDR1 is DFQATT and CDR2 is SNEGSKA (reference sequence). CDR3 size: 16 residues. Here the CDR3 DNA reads TGCAGTGCTATGGCTAGCGGGCGTAGCTCCGACAATGAGCAGTTCTTC. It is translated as CSAMASGRSSDNEQFF.

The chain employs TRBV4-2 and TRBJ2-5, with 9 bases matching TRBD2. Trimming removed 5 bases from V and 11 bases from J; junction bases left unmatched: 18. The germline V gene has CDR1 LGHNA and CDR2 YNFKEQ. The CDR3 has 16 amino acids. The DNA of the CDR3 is TGTGCCAGCAGCTCCAGGGCTAGCGGGGCCTACAATGAGCAGTACTTC. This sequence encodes CASSSRASGAYNEQYF.

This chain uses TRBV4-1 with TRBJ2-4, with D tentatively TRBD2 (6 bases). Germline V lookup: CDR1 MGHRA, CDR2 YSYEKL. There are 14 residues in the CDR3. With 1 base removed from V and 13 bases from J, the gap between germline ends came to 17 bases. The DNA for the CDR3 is TGCGCCAGCAGCCAAGGGACTATCGGGGGTGAGCAGTACTTC. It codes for CASSQGTIGGEQYF.

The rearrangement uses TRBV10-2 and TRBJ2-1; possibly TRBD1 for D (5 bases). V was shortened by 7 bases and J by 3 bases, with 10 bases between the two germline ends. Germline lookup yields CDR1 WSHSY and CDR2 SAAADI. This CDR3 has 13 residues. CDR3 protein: CASTQDNYNEQFF. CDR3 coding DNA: TGCGCCAGCACACAGGACAACTACAATGAGCAGTTCTTC.

In nucleotides, the CDR3 is TGCAGCGTTGCTCAGGGACAGGGGACCAGCACAGATACGCAGTATTTT. This codes for CSVAQGQGTSTDTQYF. This chain joins TRBV29-1 and TRBJ2-3, with 10 bases identical to TRBD1. The CDR3 totals 16 residues. V gave up 4 bases and J gave up 0 bases; unmatched junction bases: 7. Germline V lookup: CDR1 SQVTM, CDR2 ANQGSEA.

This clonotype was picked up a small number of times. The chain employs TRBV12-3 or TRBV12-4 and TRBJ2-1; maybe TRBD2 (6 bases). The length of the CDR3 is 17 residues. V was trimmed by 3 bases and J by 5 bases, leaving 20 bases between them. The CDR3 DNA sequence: TGTGCCAGCAGTTTGGGTAGCCTGGGAGGAGGGCACAATGAGCAGTTCTTC. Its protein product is CASSLGSLGGGHNEQFF.

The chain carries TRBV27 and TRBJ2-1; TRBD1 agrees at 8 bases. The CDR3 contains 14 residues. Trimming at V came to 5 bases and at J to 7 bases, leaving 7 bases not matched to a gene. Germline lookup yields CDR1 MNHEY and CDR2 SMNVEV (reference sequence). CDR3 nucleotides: TGTGCCAGCAGTGTAAGACAGGGGTTGAATGAGCAGTTCTTC. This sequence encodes CASSVRQGLNEQFF.

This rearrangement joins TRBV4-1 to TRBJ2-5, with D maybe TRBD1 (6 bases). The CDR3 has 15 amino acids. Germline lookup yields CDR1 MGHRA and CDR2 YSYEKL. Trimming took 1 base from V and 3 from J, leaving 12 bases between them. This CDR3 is CASSQGTAPEETQYF. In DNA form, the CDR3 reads TGCGCCAGCAGCCAAGGGACAGCCCCTGAAGAGACCCAGTACTTC.

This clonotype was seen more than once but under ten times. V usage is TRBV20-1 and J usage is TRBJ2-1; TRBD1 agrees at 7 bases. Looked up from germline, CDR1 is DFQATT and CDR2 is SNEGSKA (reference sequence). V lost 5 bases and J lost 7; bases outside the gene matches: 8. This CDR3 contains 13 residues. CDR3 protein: CSASDRVGNEQFF. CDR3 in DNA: TGCAGTGCTTCTGACAGGGTTGGGAATGAGCAGTTCTTC.

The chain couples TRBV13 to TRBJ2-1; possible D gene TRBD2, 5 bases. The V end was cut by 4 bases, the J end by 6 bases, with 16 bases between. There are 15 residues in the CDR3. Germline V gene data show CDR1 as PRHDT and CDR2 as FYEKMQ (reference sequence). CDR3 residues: CASSSGLDGSNEQFF. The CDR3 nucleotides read TGTGCCAGCAGCTCCGGACTGGACGGGTCCAATGAGCAGTTCTTC.

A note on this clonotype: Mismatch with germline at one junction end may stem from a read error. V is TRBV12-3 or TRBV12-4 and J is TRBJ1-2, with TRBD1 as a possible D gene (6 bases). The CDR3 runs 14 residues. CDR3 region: CAGSFRGGNYGYTF. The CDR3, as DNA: TGTGCCGGCAGTTTCAGGGGAGGGAACTATGGCTACACCTTC.

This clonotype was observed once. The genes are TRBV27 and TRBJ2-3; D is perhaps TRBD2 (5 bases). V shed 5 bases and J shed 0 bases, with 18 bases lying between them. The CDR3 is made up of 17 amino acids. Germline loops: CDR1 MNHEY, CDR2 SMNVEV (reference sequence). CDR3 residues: CASSPLGLSGSTDTQYF. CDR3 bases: TGTGCCAGCAGTCCTCTCGGACTGTCCGGGAGCACAGATACGCAGTATTTT.

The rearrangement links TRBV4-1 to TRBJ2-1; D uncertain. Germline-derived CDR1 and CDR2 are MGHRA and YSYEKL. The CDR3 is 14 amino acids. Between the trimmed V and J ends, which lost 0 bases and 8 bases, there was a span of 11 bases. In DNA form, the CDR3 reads TGCGCCAGCAGCCAAGACATACTTGTGGATGAGCAGTTCTTC. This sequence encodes CASSQDILVDEQFF.

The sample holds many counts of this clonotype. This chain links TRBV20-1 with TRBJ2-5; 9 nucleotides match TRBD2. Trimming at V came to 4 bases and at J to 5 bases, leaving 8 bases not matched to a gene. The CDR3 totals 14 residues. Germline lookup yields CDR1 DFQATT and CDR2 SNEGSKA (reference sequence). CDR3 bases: TGCAGTGCTAAAAATAGCGGGAGCATGGAGACCCAGTACTTC. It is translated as CSAKNSGSMETQYF.

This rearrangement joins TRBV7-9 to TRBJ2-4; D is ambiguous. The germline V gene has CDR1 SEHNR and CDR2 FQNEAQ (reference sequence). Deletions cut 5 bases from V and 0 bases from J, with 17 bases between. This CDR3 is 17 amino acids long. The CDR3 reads CASSPKIDSIAKNIQYF. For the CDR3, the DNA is TGTGCCAGCAGCCCAAAAATTGACTCAATAGCCAAAAACATTCAGTACTTC.

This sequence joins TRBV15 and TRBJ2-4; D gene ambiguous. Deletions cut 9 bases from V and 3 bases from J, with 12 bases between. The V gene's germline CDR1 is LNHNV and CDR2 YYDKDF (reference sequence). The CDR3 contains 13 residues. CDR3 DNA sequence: TGTGCCACAAGGAGTGGAGTCAAAAACATTCAGTACTTC. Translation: CATRSGVKNIQYF. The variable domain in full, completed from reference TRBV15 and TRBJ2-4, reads DAMVIQNPRYQVTQFGKPVTLSCSQTLNHNVMYWYQQKSSQAPKLLFHYYDKDFNNEADTPDNFQSRRPNTSFCFLDIRSPGLGDTAMYLCATRSGVKNIQYFGAGTRLSVL.

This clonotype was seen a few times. In DNA form, the CDR3 reads TGTGCCAGCAGTATGGGACAATGGGAGACCCAGTACTTC. Residues: CASSMGQWETQYF. This chain connects TRBV12-3 or TRBV12-4 to TRBJ2-5; D possibly corresponds to TRBD1 (6 bases). This CDR3 has 13 amino acids. V was cut by 5 bases and J by 5 bases, with 12 bases left in between.

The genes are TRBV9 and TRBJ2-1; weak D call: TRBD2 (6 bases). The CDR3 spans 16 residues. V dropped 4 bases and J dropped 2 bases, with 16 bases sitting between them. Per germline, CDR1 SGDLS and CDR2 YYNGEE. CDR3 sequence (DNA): TGTGCCAGCAGCCAAAAGGGCGGGGTCCCCTACAATGAGCAGTTCTTC. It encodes CASSQKGGVPYNEQFF.

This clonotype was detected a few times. The CDR3 DNA reads TGCAGTGCCAATAGCGGGAGGGGCACAGATACGCAGTATTTT. Translated: CSANSGRGTDTQYF. The chain is built from TRBV20-1 and TRBJ2-3; 11 bases are a match to TRBD2. The junction had 3 bases not matched to a gene; V was cut back by 6 bases and J by 1 base. CDR1 and CDR2 from the germline V gene are DFQATT and SNEGSKA (reference sequence). The CDR3 is 14 amino acids.

In nucleotides, the CDR3 is TGCAGCGTTATGACTAGCGCGGGGAATGAGCAGTACTTC. Encoded protein: CSVMTSAGNEQYF. The J gene is TRBJ2-7, the V gene TRBV29-1; 8 positions agree with TRBD2. CDR3 size: 13 residues. Losses at the gene ends were 5 bases for V and 7 bases for J; bases not matched to a gene: 10. The V gene's germline CDR1 is SQVTM and CDR2 ANQGSEA.